This TCR beta chain was documented in a study of glioma-infiltrating T cells after dendritic cell vaccination. As for the study in general: Treatment, given 2003 to 2012, was autologous tumor lysate-pulsed dendritic cell vaccination.

PBMC were collected before vaccination, two weeks after the third vaccination, and at progression. TCRB CDR3 was amplified from 2 ug genomic DNA or less. The primer mix had 60 V beta and 13 J beta primers. Produced via immunoSEQ multiplex PCR; TCRdb's table is partial and in-frame only. The table shows some 100,000 clones, with about 84% occurring only once. J gave up 3 bases and V 3 bases, and 2 bases lay outside the gene matches. The CDR3 runs to 14 residues. Germline assignment: CDR1 MGHDK and CDR2 SYGVNS. This chain joins TRBV25-1 and TRBJ2-1; 7 positions agree with TRBD1. The clonotype comes from a human donor with glioblastoma. The input for sequencing was blood, taken before dendritic cell vaccination. CDR3 residues: CASSDDRVYNEQFF. The CDR3 nucleotides read TGTGCCAGCAGTGACGACAGGGTCTACAATGAGCAGTTCTTC.